These T cell receptor beta chains were read from a single sample in a study of T cell changes during pregnancy in multiple sclerosis. Using immunoSEQ multiplex PCR, the repertoire was profiled, and TCRdb retains in-frame clones only, with some absent. The sample yields 14,000 to 15,000 clones, 65% to 90% seen once. The sequencing used CD8+ T cells from peripheral blood mononuclear cells, collected in the first trimester of pregnancy. These receptors all stem from a female donor with multiple sclerosis, enrolled in a pregnancy study. CDR3s leave out the opening cysteine and the closing phenylalanine or tryptophan. A D gene is named only where the DNA matches it firmly. The size of a clone is reported for some rows only, either as once, few or many, or as a class for expanded clones.

D gene: TRBD1; J gene: TRBJ1-4; clone size: NA; V gene: TRBV9; CDR3 protein: ASSAPTGLSLKLF
D gene: TRBD2; J gene: TRBJ2-3; clone size: NA; V gene: TRBV5-4; CDR3 protein: ASSLAGGSTDTQY
D gene: NA; J gene: TRBJ1-1; clone size: NA; V gene: TRBV28; CDR3 protein: ASSPPRIEAF
D gene: NA; J gene: TRBJ1-5; clone size: NA; V gene: TRBV7-2; CDR3 protein: ASSFTPHSNQPQH
D gene: TRBD1; J gene: TRBJ1-4; clone size: NA; V gene: TRBV4-1; CDR3 protein: ASSQVTGGVRGEKLF
D gene: TRBD2; J gene: TRBJ2-3; clone size: NA; V gene: TRBV9; CDR3 protein: ASSLSGGGGTDTQY
D gene: NA; J gene: TRBJ1-4; clone size: NA; V gene: TRBV11-2; CDR3 protein: ASSLVPGHTVKELF
D gene: NA; J gene: TRBJ2-3; clone size: NA; V gene: TRBV5-1; CDR3 protein: ASSEPGGDTQY
D gene: NA; J gene: TRBJ2-1; clone size: once; V gene: TRBV7-3; CDR3 protein: ASSLGGGYNEQF
D gene: NA; J gene: TRBJ1-2; clone size: NA; V gene: TRBV27; CDR3 protein: ASSFGGEGYT
D gene: TRBD2; J gene: TRBJ2-1; clone size: NA; V gene: TRBV28; CDR3 protein: ASSLIGRSNEQF
D gene: TRBD2; J gene: TRBJ2-1; clone size: NA; V gene: TRBV6-1; CDR3 protein: ASSSMLADYNEQF
D gene: NA; J gene: TRBJ1-2; clone size: large; V gene: TRBV4-1; CDR3 protein: ASSQDRFSGGYT
D gene: TRBD1; J gene: TRBJ1-6; clone size: NA; V gene: TRBV6-6; CDR3 protein: ASSYLRQGDSPLH
D gene: TRBD2; J gene: TRBJ2-2; clone size: few; V gene: TRBV9; CDR3 protein: ASSLWTSGTNTGELF
D gene: NA; J gene: TRBJ1-5; clone size: NA; V gene: TRBV6-1; CDR3 protein: ASSEAAGPQPQH
D gene: NA; J gene: TRBJ1-5; clone size: NA; V gene: TRBV2; CDR3 protein: ASSESGLGNQPQH
D gene: NA; J gene: TRBJ2-7; clone size: NA; V gene: TRBV11-2; CDR3 protein: ASSLPSYEQY